The 26 T cell receptor beta chains listed next were all sequenced from one sample in a study of T cell responses to AZD1222 COVID-19 vaccine. Data came from immunoSEQ multiplex PCR; TCRdb stores just in-frame clones and leaves some out. The sample holds fewer than 200,000 clones, 85% to 90% seen once. The source material was peripheral blood, sampled 28 days after the second dose of the MenACWY control vaccine. The receptors originated from an adult who received the MenACWY meningococcal vaccine as a control.

This clone was seen a handful of times. The J gene is TRBJ2-2, the V gene TRBV7-8; no clear D gene. The CDR3 totals 15 residues. Germline V gives CDR1 SGHVS, CDR2 FQNEAQ. With 3 bases removed from V and 1 base from J, the gap between germline ends came to 9 bases. CDR3 region: CASSLTRRNTGELFF. The CDR3 DNA reads as TGTGCCAGCAGCTTGACGCGGAGGAACACCGGGGAGCTGTTTTTT.

The chain recombines TRBV29-1 with TRBJ2-1, with D tentatively TRBD2 (5 bases). V gave up 4 bases and J gave up 4 bases, with 11 bases separating them. CDR1 and CDR2 from the germline V gene are SQVTM and ANQGSEA. The CDR3 runs to 13 residues. The chain's CDR3 is CSVAAGRYNEQFF. For the CDR3, the DNA is TGCAGCGTTGCCGCGGGCCGATACAATGAGCAGTTCTTC.

This clone was found once. The rearrangement joins TRBV2 to TRBJ2-7; either TRBD1 or TRBD2 may supply D (5 bases each). Germline CDR1 reads SNHLY; CDR2 reads FYNNEI. The CDR3 totals 15 residues. Trimming left V 3 bases short and J 6 bases short, with 18 bases between. CDR3 residues: CASSDSEGPISEQYF. CDR3 nucleotides: TGTGCCAGCAGTGACTCCGAGGGGCCGATCAGCGAGCAGTACTTC.

J is TRBJ2-3 and V is TRBV29-1; perhaps TRBD2 as D (5 bases). The CDR3 totals 11 residues. V was cut by 8 bases and J by 7 bases, with 13 bases left in between. From germline, CDR1 is SQVTM and CDR2 ANQGSEA. The CDR3 loop is CSSHRGNTQYF. The CDR3 DNA is TGCAGCTCACACCGGGGTAATACGCAGTATTTT.

V and J are TRBV24-1 and TRBJ2-1; D ambiguous. Between the trimmed V and J ends, which lost 3 bases and 7 bases, there was a span of 3 bases. This CDR3 contains 11 residues. CDR1 is KGHDR and CDR2 is SFDVKD in the germline V gene. The CDR3 bases are TGTGCCACCAGTGATGGTAATGAGCAGTTCTTC. It is translated as CATSDGNEQFF.

This chain connects TRBV7-9 to TRBJ1-2; D remains unclear. The CDR3 totals 12 residues. In germline, CDR1 is SEHNR, CDR2 FQNEAQ (reference sequence). V was trimmed by 8 bases and J by 5 bases, leaving 12 bases between them. This chain's CDR3 is CASGYEAYGYTF. In nucleotides, the CDR3 is TGTGCCAGCGGATATGAAGCTTATGGCTACACCTTC. Full variable domain (remainder filled in from reference TRBV7-9 and TRBJ1-2): DTGVSQNPRHKITKRGQNVTFRCDPISEHNRLYWYRQTLGQGPEFLTYFQNEAQLEKSRLLSDRFSAERPKGSFSTLEIQRTEQGDSAMYLCASGYEAYGYTFGSGTRLTVV.

J is TRBJ1-2 and V is TRBV27, with TRBD1 matching 8 bases. V was pared by 6 bases and J by 9 bases, with 15 bases of the junction left unmatched. Germline loops: CDR1 MNHEY, CDR2 SMNVEV (reference sequence). CDR3 size: 15 residues. This chain's CDR3 is CASRRTGKPWGSYTF. The CDR3 nucleotides read TGTGCCAGCAGAAGGACAGGGAAACCCTGGGGAAGCTACACCTTC.

This clone was seen only a few times. This chain links TRBV28 with TRBJ1-1, with D maybe TRBD1 (5 bases). CDR1 is MDHEN, CDR2 SYDVKM, per germline. Trimming left V 2 bases short and J 4 bases short, with 8 bases between. The CDR3 contains 13 residues. The CDR3 loop reads CASSLGGPTEAFF. CDR3 bases: TGTGCCAGCAGTTTAGGGGGACCCACTGAAGCTTTCTTT. Drawing the rest from reference TRBV28 and TRBJ1-1, the complete variable domain is DVKVTQSSRYLVKRTGEKVFLECVQDMDHENMFWYRQDPGLGLRLIYFSYDVKMKEKGDIPEGYSVSREKKERFSLILESASTNQTSMYLCASSLGGPTEAFFGQGTRLTVV.

The chain joins TRBV15 to TRBJ1-5; unclear D gene. In germline, CDR1 is LNHNV, CDR2 YYDKDF (reference sequence). This CDR3 has 17 residues. V lost 3 bases, J lost 3 bases, and 18 bases lay in between. CDR3 protein: CATSRLAGSRSNQPQHF. The CDR3 DNA sequence: TGTGCCACCAGCAGGCTAGCGGGCAGTAGGTCCAATCAGCCCCAGCATTTT.

The CDR3 DNA follows: TGTGCCAGCTCAGCCGGGCTAGCGGGATTCGAGCAGTACTTC. Amino acids: CASSAGLAGFEQYF. The chain employs TRBV19 and TRBJ2-7, with 9 bases matching TRBD2. The CDR3 consists of 14 residues. CDR1 is LNHDA and CDR2 is SQIVND in the germline V gene (reference sequence). After removal of 9 bases from V and 6 bases from J, the junction contained 12 bases not matched to a gene.

The chain combines TRBV28 with TRBJ2-7; D is unclear. The CDR3 covers 13 residues. V was cut by 6 bases and J by 7 bases, with 16 bases left in between. The germline gives CDR1 MDHEN, CDR2 SYDVKM. In nucleotides, the CDR3 is TGTGCCAGCAGCCCCCCCCGTGCATTTGAGCAGTACTTC. It encodes CASSPPRAFEQYF.

The chain recombines TRBV6-5 with TRBJ2-7, with TRBD1 matching 11 bases. CDR3 size: 15 residues. The V and J ends lost 6 bases and 3 bases, in that order; junction bases with no gene match: 7. Germline-derived CDR1 and CDR2 are MNHEY and SVGAGI. The CDR3 region is CASSTGQGVVYEQYF. Written as DNA, the CDR3 is TGTGCCAGCAGCACGGGACAGGGGGTAGTCTACGAGCAGTACTTC.

The V call is TRBV3-1 (or the pseudogene TRBV3-2), the J call TRBJ1-6; no clear D. Trimming pared 0 bases from V and 7 bases from J, leaving 19 bases between. Looked up from germline, CDR1 is LGHDT and CDR2 is YNNKEL (reference sequence). This CDR3 region has 18 residues. The CDR3 nucleotides read TGTGCCAGCAGCCAAGATTCCGGGGTCTCCCTTCGAAATTCACCCCTCCACTTT. This codes for CASSQDSGVSLRNSPLHF.

The chain combines TRBV7-2 with TRBJ1-1, with D perhaps TRBD1 (5 bases). V lost 2 bases to trimming and J lost 6 bases, with 13 bases between them. The germline gives CDR1 SGHTA, CDR2 FQGNSA. The CDR3 is 14 residues long. CDR3 nucleotides: TGTGCCAGCAGCTTAAATGGTGGGGGATCTGAAGCTTTCTTT. This encodes CASSLNGGGSEAFF.

The chain combines TRBV5-1 with TRBJ1-4; 8 bases match TRBD1. CDR1 is SGHRS and CDR2 is YFSETQ in the germline V gene. V was pared by 4 bases and J by 1 base, with 6 bases of the junction left unmatched. The length of the CDR3 is 16 residues. CDR3 sequence: CASSPRTGRTNEKLFF. CDR3 DNA sequence: TGCGCCAGCAGCCCCCGGACAGGGAGAACTAATGAAAAACTGTTTTTT.

This rearrangement joins TRBV14 to TRBJ2-7, with D tentatively TRBD2 (7 bases). Germline V gene sequence: CDR1 SGHDN, CDR2 FVKESK. There are 17 residues in the CDR3. The germline V and J ends were trimmed by 2 bases and 2 bases, with 19 bases remaining between them. This CDR3 reads CASSQFVGRGGPYEQYF. For the CDR3, the DNA is TGTGCCAGCAGCCAATTTGTGGGTAGGGGGGGCCCCTACGAGCAGTACTTC.

This clone was detected only once. The chain couples TRBV6-5 to TRBJ2-3; perhaps TRBD2 as D (6 bases). The germline V gene has CDR1 MNHEY and CDR2 SVGAGI. This CDR3 spans 15 amino acids. The V gene lost 2 bases and the J gene lost 5 bases, with 14 bases spanning the gap. The DNA of the CDR3 is TGTGCCAGCAGTTACGAGGAGGGTGACAGAGATACGCAGTATTTT. It specifies CASSYEEGDRDTQYF.

This clone was observed once. J is TRBJ2-1 and V is TRBV28; 11 nucleotides agree with TRBD2. Germline V gene data show CDR1 as MDHEN and CDR2 as SYDVKM. With V trimmed by 6 bases and J by 9 bases, 10 bases remained unmatched. This CDR3 is built from 15 residues. CDR3 bases: TGTGCCAGCAGGGAAGTAGCGGGAGGGCCGGGTGAGCAGTTCTTC. Protein: CASREVAGGPGEQFF. Full variable domain (remainder filled in from reference TRBV28 and TRBJ2-1): DVKVTQSSRYLVKRTGEKVFLECVQDMDHENMFWYRQDPGLGLRLIYFSYDVKMKEKGDIPEGYSVSREKKERFSLILESASTNQTSMYLCASREVAGGPGEQFFGPGTRLTVL.

The chain is built from TRBV30 and TRBJ2-5; D remains ambiguous. V gave up 2 bases and J gave up 4 bases, with 8 bases separating them. Germline lookup yields CDR1 GTSNPN and CDR2 SVGIG (reference sequence). The CDR3 sequence is 12 residues long. Here the CDR3 reads CAWSMSRETQYF. CDR3 nucleotide sequence: TGTGCCTGGAGTATGAGTCGAGAGACCCAGTACTTC.

This chain connects TRBV5-1 to TRBJ2-7; weak D call: TRBD2 (5 bases). CDR1 and CDR2 (germline): SGHRS, YFSETQ. The CDR3 has 15 residues. V was clipped by 4 bases and J by 5 bases, with 19 bases between them. The CDR3 DNA reads TGCGCCAGCAGCGTAAGTACCGGGCCGGAGGACGAGCAGTACTTC. Its protein is CASSVSTGPEDEQYF.

The chain is built from TRBV5-1 and TRBJ2-5; a possible D gene is TRBD2 (6 bases). V gave up 3 bases and J gave up 2 bases, with 11 bases separating them. Germline V gives CDR1 SGHRS, CDR2 YFSETQ. The CDR3 loop spans 14 amino acids. The CDR3 DNA reads TGCGCCAGCAGCTATTGGGACTTACAAGAGACCCAGTACTTC. This gives the protein CASSYWDLQETQYF.

V and J are TRBV18 and TRBJ1-3; no clear D gene. Trimming left V 1 base short and J 4 bases short, with 17 bases between. The CDR3 consists of 17 residues. Germline CDR1 reads KGHSH; CDR2 reads LQKENI. In DNA, the CDR3 is TGTGCCAGCTCACCACAAGTATCAGCCATTACGGGAAACACCATATATTTT. This codes for CASSPQVSAITGNTIYF.

This rearrangement joins TRBV19 to TRBJ1-5; 7 bases are a match to TRBD1. Germline V gene data show CDR1 as LNHDA and CDR2 as SQIVND (reference sequence). Trimming at V came to 1 base and at J to 11 bases, leaving 14 bases not matched to a gene. CDR3 length: 16 residues. The CDR3 DNA reads TGTGCCAGTAGTATAGGTTCGGGACAGCGATTTAGGGCCCAGCATTTT. This sequence encodes CASSIGSGQRFRAQHF.

The chain recombines TRBV4-3 with TRBJ1-2, with a weak D call TRBD1 (5 bases). Looked up from germline, CDR1 is LGHNA and CDR2 is YSLEER. V shed 0 bases and J shed 5 bases, with 7 bases lying between them. The CDR3 has 13 residues. CDR3 nucleotides: TGCGCCAGCAGCCAAGATGGACAATATGGCTACACCTTC. It encodes CASSQDGQYGYTF.

The chain employs TRBV27 and TRBJ2-2; a weak D match, TRBD1 (6 bases). CDR3 size: 18 residues. CDR1 and CDR2 from the germline V gene are MNHEY and SMNVEV (reference sequence). V shed 7 bases and J shed 0 bases, with 21 bases lying between them. CDR3 residues: CASKIKGGRMANTGELFF. CDR3 in DNA: TGTGCCAGCAAAATCAAAGGGGGAAGGATGGCGAACACCGGGGAGCTGTTTTTT.

The rearrangement uses TRBV3-1 (or the pseudogene TRBV3-2) and TRBJ2-3; either TRBD1 or TRBD2 may supply D (5 bases each). Trimming removed 1 base from V and 6 bases from J, with 14 bases in between. There are 15 residues in the CDR3. In germline, CDR1 is LGHDT, CDR2 YNNKEL (reference sequence). CDR3 in DNA: TGTGCCAGCAGCCAAGGGACCGGGGCCGCGGATACGCAGTATTTT. This translates into CASSQGTGAADTQYF.